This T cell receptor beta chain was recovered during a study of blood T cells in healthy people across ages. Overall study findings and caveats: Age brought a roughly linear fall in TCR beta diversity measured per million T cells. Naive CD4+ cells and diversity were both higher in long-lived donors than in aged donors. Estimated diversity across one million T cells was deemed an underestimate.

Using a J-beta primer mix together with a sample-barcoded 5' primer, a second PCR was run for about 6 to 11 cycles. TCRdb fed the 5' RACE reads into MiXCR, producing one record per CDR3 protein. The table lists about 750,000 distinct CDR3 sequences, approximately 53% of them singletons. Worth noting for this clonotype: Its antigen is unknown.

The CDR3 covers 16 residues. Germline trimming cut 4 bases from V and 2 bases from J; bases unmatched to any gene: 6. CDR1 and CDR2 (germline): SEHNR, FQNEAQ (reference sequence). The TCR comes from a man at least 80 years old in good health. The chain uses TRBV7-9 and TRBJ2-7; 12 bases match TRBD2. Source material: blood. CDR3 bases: TGTGCCAGCAGCTGGGGGACTAGCGGGCCTACCTACGAGCAGTACTTC. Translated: CASSWGTSGPTYEQYF.